This entry is about one TCR beta chain. The table came from immunoSEQ multiplex PCR; TCRdb's copy has only in-frame clones and leaves some out. The table lists about 41,000 clones, about 88% of them singletons. Germline assignment: CDR1 SGDLS and CDR2 YYNGEE. The CDR3 spans 14 residues. The V and J ends lost 4 bases and 2 bases, in that order; junction bases with no gene match: 6. The sample originates from a study of PD-L1 blockade in urothelial cancer. The time point is: peripheral blood 6 weeks after treatment start. This receptor was identified in a man in his 70s with urothelial cancer. This specimen was PBMCs, taken around atezolizumab (anti-PD-L1) treatment. The chain combines TRBV9 with TRBJ2-7; 7 nucleotides agree with TRBD1. CDR3 region: CASSSGGATYEQYF. The CDR3 nucleotides read TGTGCCAGCAGCTCAGGGGGAGCCACCTACGAGCAGTACTTC.